The clone carrying this T cell receptor beta chain was counted a few times. Its antigen is undetermined. This sample was taken from a study of blood T cells in healthy people across ages. Findings of the study overall: Without sorted subsets, naive and antigen-experienced compartments could not be conclusively compared.

CDR1 is SGDLS, CDR2 YYNGEE, per germline. The CDR3 is 14 amino acids. With 3 bases clipped from V and 7 bases from J, the junction kept 8 bases outside the gene matches. Combining a sample-barcoded 5' primer with a J-beta primer mix, a second PCR ran for roughly 7 to 12 cycles. MiXCR, applied by TCRdb to the 5' RACE reads, yields one record per CDR3 protein. The sample contains 450,000 to 650,000 distinct CDR3 sequences, more than 20% of which appear only once. These data also formed part of another study, on T cells of mothers and their children. Turning to that study: Thymic selection shapes TCR recombination output similarly in related and unrelated pairs.

Sequenced sample: blood. The sequence derives from a boy between 10 and 17 years old in good health. The chain is built from TRBV9 and TRBJ2-7, with 9 bases lining up with TRBD1. The CDR3 region has the DNA TGTGCCAGCAGCGCGCCACAGGGGGCAGGGGAGCAGTACTTC. Translating gives CASSAPQGAGEQYF.